This TCR beta chain was documented in a study of T-cell memory formation after mild COVID-19. There are 15 residues in the CDR3. The V gene's germline CDR1 is MGHRA and CDR2 YSYEKL. Losses at the gene ends were 4 bases for V and 7 bases for J; bases not matched to a gene: 6. With respect to this clonotype: The antigen remains unidentified.

Study-level results: Pre-infection memory held some responding clones, suggesting pre-existing cross-reactive T cells responded. Mostly located in CM and EM were contracting CD4+ clones, with contracting CD8+ clones located in EMRA. The study found balanced CD4/CD8 in clones contracting day 15 to 85 and a CD4+ lean in later expanders.

5'RACE with constant-segment primers built TCRalpha and TCRbeta cDNA libraries with UMIs. Via MiXCR, TCRdb re-called the 5' RACE reads, giving one row per CDR3 protein. The data show around 140,000 distinct CDR3 sequences, roughly 19% seen once. The chain recombines TRBV4-1 with TRBJ1-5, with TRBD1 matching over 11 bases. Sequencing used PBMCs or a T cell subset sorted from them (not recorded which). This TCR was sampled from an adult woman who had mild COVID-19 (a few samples of this study predate the infection). Cell type and time point are not known. CDR3 loop: CASSLGQGAEQPQHF. CDR3 coding DNA: TGCGCCAGCAGCCTCGGACAGGGGGCCGAGCAGCCCCAGCATTTT.